Each of the 8 T cell receptor beta chains below was sequenced from the same sample in a study of T cell repertoires in cytomegalovirus infection (dated by TCRdb to about 2019). The reads were generated on an Illumina HiSeq 1500. Using fastp at Q25 and MiXCR, TCRdb reprocessed the public reads and kept productive beta chains. A single entry per CDR3 protein holds the most common genes and DNA from its merged rows. The sample has more than 400,000 distinct CDR3 sequences on record, around a quarter of them singletons. Roughly an eighth of the sample is in the top ten clones. Sequencing was performed on PBMCs. Source of these receptors: a human donor in good health (CMV status not recorded). Some clones in this sample may be carry-over from other donors' samples.

This clonotype was counted a single time. V gene TRBV4-3 combines with J gene TRBJ2-2; either TRBD1 or TRBD2 may supply D (5 bases each). The CDR3 is 18 residues long. Trimming shortened V by 4 bases and J by 2 bases, and 20 bases separated the two germline ends. Germline V gene sequence: CDR1 LGHNA, CDR2 YSLEER. Here the CDR3 DNA reads TGCGCCAGCAGCCGGATCGCCGGGACCGACGCTAACACCGGGGAGCTGTTTTTT. Amino acid sequence: CASSRIAGTDANTGELFF.

The rearrangement links TRBV6-2 or TRBV6-3 to TRBJ2-7; 12 nucleotides agree with TRBD2. V lost 4 bases to trimming and J lost 3 bases; unmatched junction nucleotides: 4. CDR3 size: 15 residues. In germline, CDR1 is MNHEY, CDR2 SVGEGT. CDR3 DNA: TGTGCCAGCAGTTCTCGGACTAGCGGGATCTACGAGCAGTACGTC. As protein: CASSSRTSGIYEQYV.

This clonotype was found many times. The genes are TRBV7-2 and TRBJ2-7; maybe TRBD1 (6 bases). In germline, CDR1 is SGHTA, CDR2 FQGNSA. Trimming stripped 2 bases from V and 0 bases from J, with 14 bases between. CDR3 size: 16 residues. In nucleotides, the CDR3 is TGTGCCAGCAGCTTAAGGGGGACACCCAGCTCCTACGAGCAGTACTTC. Translating it yields CASSLRGTPSSYEQYF.

This clonotype has a handful of counts. The J gene is TRBJ2-2, the V gene TRBV5-5, with D tentatively TRBD2 (6 bases). The CDR3 totals 17 residues. Trimming removed 0 bases at V and 5 bases at J, with 17 bases between. Germline values: CDR1 SGHKS, CDR2 YYEKEE (reference sequence). Here the CDR3 DNA reads TGTGCCAGCAGCTTGGTTTCCGGGACTCCTTTTACCGGGGAGCTGTTTTTT. It codes for CASSLVSGTPFTGELFF.

The chain uses TRBV7-8 and TRBJ2-5; D might be TRBD2 (6 bases). Trimming removed 3 bases from V and 6 bases from J, with 20 bases in between. Germline V lookup: CDR1 SGHVS, CDR2 FQNEAQ. The CDR3 is made up of 16 amino acids. This CDR3 is CASSFIGREVPKTQYF. In DNA form, the CDR3 reads TGTGCCAGCAGCTTTATCGGCAGGGAGGTCCCTAAGACCCAGTACTTC.

This chain joins TRBV20-1 and TRBJ2-5; 10 bases match TRBD2. Trimming cost V 1 base and J 2 bases; bases outside gene matches: 7. Germline values: CDR1 DFQATT, CDR2 SNEGSKA (reference sequence). The CDR3 has 16 residues. The CDR3 DNA sequence: TGCAGTGCTAGAGGGCTAGCGGGAGCCCCACAAGAGACCCAGTACTTC. Protein sequence: CSARGLAGAPQETQYF.

The chain joins TRBV5-1 to TRBJ1-1; no definite D call. Germline CDR1 reads SGHRS; CDR2 reads YFSETQ. V was trimmed by 7 bases and J by 4 bases, leaving 14 bases between them. The CDR3 consists of 13 residues. As DNA, the CDR3 is TGCGCCAGCGGCCCCGGTGGGTCCACTGAAGCTTTCTTT. Protein product: CASGPGGSTEAFF.

This clonotype was recorded many times. The chain links TRBV7-8 to TRBJ1-1; D not certain. The V and J ends lost 4 bases and 3 bases respectively, with 3 bases between them. The germline CDR1 and CDR2 sequences are SGHVS and FQNEAQ. This CDR3 contains 11 residues. The CDR3 spells CASSSDTEAFF. The DNA for the CDR3 is TGTGCCAGCAGCTCCGACACTGAAGCTTTCTTT.